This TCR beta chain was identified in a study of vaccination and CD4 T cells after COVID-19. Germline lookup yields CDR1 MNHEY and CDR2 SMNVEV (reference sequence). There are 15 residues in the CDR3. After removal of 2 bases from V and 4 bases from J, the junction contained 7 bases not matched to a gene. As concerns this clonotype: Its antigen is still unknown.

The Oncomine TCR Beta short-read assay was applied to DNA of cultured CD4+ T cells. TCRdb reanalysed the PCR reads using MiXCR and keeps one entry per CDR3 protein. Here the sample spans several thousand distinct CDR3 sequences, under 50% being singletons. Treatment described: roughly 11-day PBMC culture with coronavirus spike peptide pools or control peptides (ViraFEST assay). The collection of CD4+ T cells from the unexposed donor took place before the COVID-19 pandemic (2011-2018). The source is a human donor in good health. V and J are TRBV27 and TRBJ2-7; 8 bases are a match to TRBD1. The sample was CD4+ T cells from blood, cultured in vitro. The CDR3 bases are TGTGCCAGCAGTTTAATGGCAGGGGGCTTGTACGAGCAGTACTTC. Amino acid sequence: CASSLMAGGLYEQYF.